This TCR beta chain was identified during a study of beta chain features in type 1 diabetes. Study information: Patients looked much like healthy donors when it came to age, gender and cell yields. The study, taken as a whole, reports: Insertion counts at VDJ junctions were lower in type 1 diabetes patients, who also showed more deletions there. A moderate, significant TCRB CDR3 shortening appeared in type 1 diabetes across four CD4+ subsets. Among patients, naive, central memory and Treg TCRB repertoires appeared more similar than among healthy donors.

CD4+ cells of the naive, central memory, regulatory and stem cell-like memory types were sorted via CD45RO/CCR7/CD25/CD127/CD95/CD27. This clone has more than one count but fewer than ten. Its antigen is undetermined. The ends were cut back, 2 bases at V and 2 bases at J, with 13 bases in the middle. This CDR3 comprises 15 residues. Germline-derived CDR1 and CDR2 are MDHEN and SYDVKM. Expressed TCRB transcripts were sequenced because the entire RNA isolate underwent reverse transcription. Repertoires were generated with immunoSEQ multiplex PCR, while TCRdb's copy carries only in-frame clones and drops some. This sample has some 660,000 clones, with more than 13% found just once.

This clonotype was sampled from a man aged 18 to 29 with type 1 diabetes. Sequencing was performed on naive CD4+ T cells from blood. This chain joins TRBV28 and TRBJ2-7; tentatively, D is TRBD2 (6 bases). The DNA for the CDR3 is TGTGCCAGCAGTTTACCGCCCGGCGGGACCTACGAGCAGTACTTC. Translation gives CASSLPPGGTYEQYF.